Listed here are 25 T cell receptor beta chains from one sample, sequenced in a study of T cell responses to AZD1222 COVID-19 vaccine. Assay used: immunoSEQ multiplex PCR; TCRdb lists only in-frame clones, some missing. The data contain about 180,000 clones, 85% to 90% of them singletons. The sequencing used peripheral blood, collected on day 0 of AZD1222 vaccination. All receptors derive from an adult in good health.

This rearrangement joins TRBV7-2 to TRBJ1-4; TRBD1 agrees at 7 bases. This CDR3 is built from 14 residues. Germline CDR1 SGHTA, CDR2 FQGNSA. V trimming: 7 bases; J trimming: 4 bases; junction bases outside the gene matches: 6. The DNA for the CDR3 is TGTGCCAGCAACCCAGGGGGGAGTAATGAAAAACTGTTTTTT. It encodes CASNPGGSNEKLFF.

The chain is built from TRBV24-1 and TRBJ2-3; D is unresolved. From germline, CDR1 is KGHDR and CDR2 SFDVKD. Trimming stripped 5 bases from V and 6 bases from J, with 5 bases between. This CDR3 contains 11 residues. The CDR3 nucleotides read TGTGCCACCAGTGTTGGGGATACGCAGTATTTT. It specifies CATSVGDTQYF.

The rearrangement uses TRBV5-1 and TRBJ1-4, with 9 nucleotides matching TRBD1. Per the germline V gene, CDR1 is SGHRS and CDR2 is YFSETQ. The V gene end was trimmed by 4 bases and the J gene end by 5 bases; junction bases not matched to a gene: 6. The CDR3 is made up of 15 amino acids. The CDR3 region is CASSVSGTGNEKLFF. As DNA, the CDR3 is TGCGCCAGCAGCGTCTCCGGGACAGGGAATGAAAAACTGTTTTTT.

The rearrangement links TRBV19 to TRBJ2-5; either TRBD1 or TRBD2 may supply D (5 bases each). CDR1 is LNHDA, CDR2 SQIVND, per germline (reference sequence). The CDR3 is 13 amino acids. Deletions cut 9 bases from V and 2 bases from J, with 13 bases between. The CDR3 nucleotides are TGTGCCAGCTCTGGGGGATTTCAAGAGACCCAGTACTTC. It codes for CASSGGFQETQYF.

This chain links TRBV2 with TRBJ1-1; D gene uncertain. The V gene lost 2 bases and the J gene lost 4 bases, with 11 bases spanning the gap. Germline V gene data show CDR1 as SNHLY and CDR2 as FYNNEI. The CDR3 runs 14 residues. The DNA of the CDR3 is TGTGCCAGCAGTGAATTGGTGGTAGGCACTGAAGCTTTCTTT. Translating it yields CASSELVVGTEAFF.

This clone has only one observation. The chain joins TRBV7-8 to TRBJ1-1; D is uncertain. The V and J ends lost 7 bases and 1 base respectively, with 10 bases between them. CDR3 size: 13 residues. The germline V gene encodes CDR1 SGHVS and CDR2 FQNEAQ. CDR3 DNA: TGTGCCAGCACCGCCCGGGGGAACACTGAAGCTTTCTTT. This sequence encodes CASTARGNTEAFF.

This chain's CDR3 is CASSEGLRVNEQFF. The CDR3 coding sequence is TGTGCCAGCAGTGAGGGGCTGAGGGTTAATGAGCAGTTCTTC. The chain links TRBV2 to TRBJ2-1; D could derive from TRBD1 or TRBD2 (5 bases each). Germline V lookup: CDR1 SNHLY, CDR2 FYNNEI. CDR3 size: 14 residues. V gave up 3 bases and J gave up 7 bases, with 13 bases separating them.

This clone has a handful of counts. Within the sample, other DNA sequences also encode this same CDR3. The chain carries TRBV12-3 or TRBV12-4 and TRBJ1-1, with D unclear. CDR3 size: 11 residues. Trimming stripped 3 bases from V and 2 bases from J, with 1 base between. For the CDR3, the DNA is TGTGCCAGCAGTTTTAACACTGAAGCTTTCTTT. It codes for CASSFNTEAFF.

The gene calls are TRBV2 and TRBJ1-1; D not certain. Trimming left V 8 bases short and J 11 bases short, with 6 bases between. Looked up from germline, CDR1 is SNHLY and CDR2 is FYNNEI. This CDR3 spans 8 amino acids. CDR3 DNA: TGTGCCAGCGGGCGGGCTTTCTTT. This sequence encodes CASGRAFF. The full variable domain, rest sourced from reference TRBV2 and TRBJ1-1, is EPEVTQTPSHQVTQMGQEVILRCVPISNHLYFYWYRQILGQKVEFLVSFYNNEISEKSEIFDDQFSVERPDGSNFTLKIRSTKLEDSAMYFCASGRAFFGQGTRLTVV.

The chain is built from TRBV3-1 (or the pseudogene TRBV3-2) and TRBJ1-4; 7 bases are shared with TRBD1. Germline CDR1 reads LGHDT; CDR2 reads YNNKEL (reference sequence). The CDR3 is made up of 15 amino acids. Trimming at V came to 4 bases and at J to 6 bases, leaving 8 bases not matched to a gene. This CDR3 is CASSRQGEVDEKLFF. CDR3 DNA: TGTGCCAGCAGCCGACAGGGTGAGGTTGATGAAAAACTGTTTTTT.

The chain uses TRBV7-3 and TRBJ1-1, with D perhaps TRBD1 (5 bases). The V end was cut by 6 bases, the J end by 1 base, with 18 bases between. Germline CDR1 reads SGHTA; CDR2 reads FQGTGA. The CDR3 totals 16 residues. CDR3 DNA sequence: TGTGCCAGCAGTCAATGGCAGGGAGGGTGGAACACTGAAGCTTTCTTT. It yields the protein CASSQWQGGWNTEAFF.

This clone was observed a few times. V is TRBV27 and J is TRBJ2-7, with 7 bases identical to TRBD1. The germline CDR1 and CDR2 sequences are MNHEY and SMNVEV (reference sequence). The CDR3 is 15 amino acids. V trimming: 3 bases; J trimming: 3 bases; junction bases outside the gene matches: 8. In nucleotides, the CDR3 is TGTGCCAGCAGTTTTTATACAGGGGATGTCTACGAGCAGTACTTC. Translated: CASSFYTGDVYEQYF.

This chain connects TRBV9 to TRBJ1-1; no firm D call. The CDR3 totals 13 residues. The V and J ends lost 4 bases and 1 base respectively, with 8 bases between them. Per germline, CDR1 SGDLS and CDR2 YYNGEE. The CDR3 bases are TGTGCCAGCAGCCAGGACGGGAACACTGAAGCTTTCTTT. It codes for CASSQDGNTEAFF.

The chain combines TRBV5-1 with TRBJ1-2, with a tentative D call TRBD1 (5 bases). This CDR3 comprises 14 residues. Germline CDR1 is SGHRS and CDR2 is YFSETQ. Trimming pared 3 bases from V and 2 bases from J, leaving 11 bases between. As DNA, the CDR3 is TGCGCCAGCAGCTGGGACGGATCAAACTATGGCTACACCTTC. Its protein is CASSWDGSNYGYTF. The variable domain in full, completed from reference TRBV5-1 and TRBJ1-2, reads KAGVTQTPRYLIKTRGQQVTLSCSPISGHRSVSWYQQTPGQGLQFLFEYFSETQRNKGNFPGRFSGRQFSNSRSEMNVSTLELGDSALYLCASSWDGSNYGYTFGSGTRLTVV.

V usage is TRBV6-5 and J usage is TRBJ1-5, with a possible D match to TRBD1 (5 bases). This CDR3 has 13 residues. CDR1 and CDR2 from the germline V gene are MNHEY and SVGAGI. V lost 7 bases to trimming and J lost 11 bases, with 18 bases between them. The CDR3 DNA follows: TGTGCCAGCACCCCGGACGGGACCGTTGCCCAGCATTTT. It is translated as CASTPDGTVAQHF.

This clone was counted only a few times. The chain has TRBV28 and TRBJ1-2, with unresolved D. V was shortened by 5 bases and J by 6 bases, with 16 bases between the two germline ends. Germline CDR1 MDHEN, CDR2 SYDVKM. The CDR3 has 14 residues. The CDR3 loop reads CASSLLLAGNGYTF. The CDR3 bases are TGTGCCAGCAGTCTCCTGCTGGCTGGGAATGGCTACACCTTC.

The chain employs TRBV30 and TRBJ2-7, with a tentative D call TRBD1 (5 bases). V lost 5 bases, J lost 3 bases, and 11 bases lay in between. Germline V CDR1 and CDR2: GTSNPN, SVGIG (reference sequence). CDR3 length: 12 amino acids. CDR3 sequence reads: CAWGQGFYEQYF. CDR3 nucleotides: TGTGCCTGGGGGCAGGGATTCTACGAGCAGTACTTC.

In its sample, this clone was seen once. This chain links TRBV7-2 with TRBJ1-2; tentative D call: TRBD1 (6 bases). Trimming removed 1 base from V and 8 bases from J, with 11 bases in between. CDR1 SGHTA and CDR2 FQGNSA come from the germline V gene. The CDR3 spans 13 residues. CDR3 region: CASSLGRGGGYTF. CDR3 sequence (DNA): TGTGCCAGCAGCTTAGGCAGGGGCGGGGGCTACACCTTC.

The rearrangement uses TRBV2 and TRBJ1-4; 8 bases agree with TRBD1. CDR1 is SNHLY, CDR2 FYNNEI, per germline. CDR3 length: 17 amino acids. Trimming cost V 7 bases and J 6 bases; bases outside gene matches: 16. In nucleotides, the CDR3 is TGTGCCAGCACCGGACAGGGATTTGGTAGGGAGGATGAAAAACTGTTTTTT. Encoded protein: CASTGQGFGREDEKLFF. The whole variable domain, filled in from reference TRBV2 and TRBJ1-4, reads EPEVTQTPSHQVTQMGQEVILRCVPISNHLYFYWYRQILGQKVEFLVSFYNNEISEKSEIFDDQFSVERPDGSNFTLKIRSTKLEDSAMYFCASTGQGFGREDEKLFFGSGTQLSVL.

The CDR3 nucleotides are TGTGCCAGCAGTTTCTCCGACGGGGGAGGCACTGAAGCTTTCTTT. Translation gives CASSFSDGGGTEAFF. The chain uses TRBV27 and TRBJ1-1; possibly TRBD1 for D (5 bases). Germline assignment: CDR1 MNHEY and CDR2 SMNVEV (reference sequence). The V end was cut by 3 bases, the J end by 4 bases, with 15 bases between. The CDR3 is made up of 15 amino acids.

The chain carries TRBV30 and TRBJ2-2; the D is unclear. V was pared by 4 bases and J by 5 bases, with 5 bases between. Looked up from germline, CDR1 is GTSNPN and CDR2 is SVGIG (reference sequence). The CDR3 covers 11 residues. The CDR3 bases are TGTGCCTGGACCGCTACCGGGGAGCTGTTTTTT. This codes for CAWTATGELFF.

This clone appeared once. The rearrangement joins TRBV30 to TRBJ1-1; D is possibly TRBD1 (6 bases). V dropped 1 base and J dropped 5 bases, with 11 bases sitting between them. Germline V gene lookup returns CDR1 GTSNPN and CDR2 SVGIG (reference sequence). CDR3 length equals 13 residues. CDR3 nucleotide sequence: TGTGCCTGGAGTGGAGGGACATTTACTGAAGCTTTCTTT. Amino acid sequence: CAWSGGTFTEAFF.

The table lists this clone with a few counts. The chain's CDR3 is CASSRGSNTGELFF. The DNA for the CDR3 is TGTGCCAGCAGCAGGGGGTCGAACACCGGGGAGCTGTTTTTT. V and J are TRBV7-2 and TRBJ2-2, with D possibly being TRBD1 (6 bases). The CDR3 sequence is 14 residues long. Looked up from germline, CDR1 is SGHTA and CDR2 is FQGNSA. The V gene lost 5 bases and the J gene lost 0 bases, with 7 bases spanning the gap.

The chain carries TRBV30 and TRBJ1-5; D possibly corresponds to TRBD1 (5 bases). Germline V CDR1 and CDR2: GTSNPN, SVGIG (reference sequence). This CDR3 comprises 13 residues. Trimming took off 0 bases at V and 5 bases at J, with 8 bases between the two ends. The CDR3 sequence is CAWSVGEDQPQHF. CDR3 coding DNA: TGTGCCTGGAGTGTAGGGGAGGATCAGCCCCAGCATTTT.

This clone was seen a single time. V gene TRBV7-2 combines with J gene TRBJ2-5; 8 bases align to TRBD2. Losses at the gene ends were 2 bases for V and 4 bases for J; bases not matched to a gene: 6. Germline assignment: CDR1 SGHTA and CDR2 FQGNSA. The CDR3 length is 15 residues. Here the CDR3 reads CASSLTGTSLETQYF. The CDR3 DNA is TGTGCCAGCAGCTTAACTGGGACTAGTCTAGAGACCCAGTACTTC.